The entry that follows covers one T cell receptor (beta chain) sequence. Repertoires were generated with immunoSEQ multiplex PCR, while TCRdb's copy carries only in-frame clones and drops some. This repertoire shows over 150,000 clones, approximately 86% found once; its top ten account for 0.63%. V was clipped by 8 bases and J by 4 bases; unmatched bases: 4. Germline V gene data show CDR1 as MNHEY and CDR2 as SMNVEV (reference sequence). The CDR3 covers 14 residues. The source of the sample is a study of blood T cell repertoires in COVID-19. Study background: Samples came from the United States, Italy and Spain, spanning acute and convalescent COVID-19. Sources were T cells, B-cell-depleted T cells, or PBMCs; the material itself was cDNA or gDNA.

The origin of this receptor is a man aged 55 to 70 with COVID-19, enrolled during active disease. Material for sequencing was peripheral blood. This rearrangement joins TRBV27 to TRBJ1-4; 10 nucleotides agree with TRBD1. The CDR3 DNA sequence: TGTGCCAGCGGCCGGACAGGGGGTAATGAAAAACTGTTTTTT. This encodes CASGRTGGNEKLFF.